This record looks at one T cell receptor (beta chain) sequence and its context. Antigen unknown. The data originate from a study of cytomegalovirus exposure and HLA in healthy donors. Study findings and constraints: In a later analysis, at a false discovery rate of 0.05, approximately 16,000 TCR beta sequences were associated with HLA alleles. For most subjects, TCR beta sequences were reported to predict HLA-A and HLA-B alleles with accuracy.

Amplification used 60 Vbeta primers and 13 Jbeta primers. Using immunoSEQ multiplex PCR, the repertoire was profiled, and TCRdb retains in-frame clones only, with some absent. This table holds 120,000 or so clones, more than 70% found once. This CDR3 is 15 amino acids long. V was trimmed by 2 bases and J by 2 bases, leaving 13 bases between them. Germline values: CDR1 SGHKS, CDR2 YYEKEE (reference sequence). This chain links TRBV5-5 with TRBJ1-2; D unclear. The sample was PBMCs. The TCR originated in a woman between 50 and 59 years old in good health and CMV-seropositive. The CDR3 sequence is CASSLRPQENYGYTF. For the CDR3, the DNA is TGTGCCAGCAGCTTAAGGCCTCAGGAAAACTATGGCTACACCTTC.